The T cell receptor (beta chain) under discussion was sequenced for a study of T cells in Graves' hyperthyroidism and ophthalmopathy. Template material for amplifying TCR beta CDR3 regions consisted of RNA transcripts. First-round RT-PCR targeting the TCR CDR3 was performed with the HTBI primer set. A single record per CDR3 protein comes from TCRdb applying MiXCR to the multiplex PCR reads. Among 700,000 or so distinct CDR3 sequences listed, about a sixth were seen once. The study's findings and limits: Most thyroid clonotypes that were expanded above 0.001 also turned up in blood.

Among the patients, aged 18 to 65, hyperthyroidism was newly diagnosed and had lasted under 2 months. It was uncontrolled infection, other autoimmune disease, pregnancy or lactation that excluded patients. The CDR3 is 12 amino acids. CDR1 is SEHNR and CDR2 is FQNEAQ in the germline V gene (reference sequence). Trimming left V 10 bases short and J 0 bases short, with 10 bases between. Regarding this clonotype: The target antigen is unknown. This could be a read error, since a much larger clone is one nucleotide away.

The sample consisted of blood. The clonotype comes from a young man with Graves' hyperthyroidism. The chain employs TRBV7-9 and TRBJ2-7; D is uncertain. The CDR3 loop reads CAIRPSSYEQYF. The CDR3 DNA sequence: TGTGCCATCCGACCGAGCTCCTACGAGCAGTACTTC.